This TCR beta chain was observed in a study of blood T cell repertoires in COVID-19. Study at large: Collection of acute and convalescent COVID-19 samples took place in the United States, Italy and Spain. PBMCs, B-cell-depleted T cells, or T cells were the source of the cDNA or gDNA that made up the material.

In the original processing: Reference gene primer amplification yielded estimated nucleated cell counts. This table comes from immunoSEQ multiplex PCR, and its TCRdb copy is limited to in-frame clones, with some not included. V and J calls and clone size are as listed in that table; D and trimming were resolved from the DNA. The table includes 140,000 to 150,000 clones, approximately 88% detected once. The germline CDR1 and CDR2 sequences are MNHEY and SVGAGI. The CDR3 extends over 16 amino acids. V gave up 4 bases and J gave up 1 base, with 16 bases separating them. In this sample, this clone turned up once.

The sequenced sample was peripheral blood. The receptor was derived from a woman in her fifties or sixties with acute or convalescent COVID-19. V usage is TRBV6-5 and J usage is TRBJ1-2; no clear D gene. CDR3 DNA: TGTGCCAGCAGTTCCCTCCGATTGGGCATTAACTATGGCTACACCTTC. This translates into CASSSLRLGINYGYTF.